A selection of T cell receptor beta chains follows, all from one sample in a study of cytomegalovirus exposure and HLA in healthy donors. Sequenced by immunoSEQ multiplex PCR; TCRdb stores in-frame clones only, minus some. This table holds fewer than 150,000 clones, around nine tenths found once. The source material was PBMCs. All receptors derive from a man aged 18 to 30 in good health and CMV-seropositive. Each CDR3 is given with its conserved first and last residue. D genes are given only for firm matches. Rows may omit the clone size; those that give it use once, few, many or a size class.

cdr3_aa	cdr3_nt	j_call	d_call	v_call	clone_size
CASRRQGNRQETQYF	TGTGCCAGCAGGAGACAGGGGAATCGACAAGAGACCCAGTACTTC	TRBJ2-5	TRBD1	TRBV6-5	-
CASTASGRRNEQFF	TGTGCCAGCACTGCGAGCGGGAGGAGGAATGAGCAGTTCTTC	TRBJ2-1	TRBD2	TRBV6-6	once
CASSRDWGETQYF	TGTGCCAGCTCACGGGACTGGGGAGAGACCCAGTACTTC	TRBJ2-5	-	TRBV18	-
CASSPSTGGGEQYF	TGTGCCAGCAGCCCCTCGACAGGGGGAGGCGAGCAGTACTTC	TRBJ2-7	TRBD1	TRBV9	once
CASTSGTPNQPQHF	TGTGCCAGCACGTCCGGGACACCGAATCAGCCCCAGCATTTT	TRBJ1-5	-	TRBV18	-
CANPQLRAGVDEQYF	TGTGCCAACCCTCAACTTCGGGCGGGAGTGGACGAGCAGTACTTC	TRBJ2-7	TRBD2	TRBV19	-
CASSVDLDRNTEAFF	TGTGCCAGCAGCGTAGATCTTGACAGGAACACTGAAGCTTTCTTT	TRBJ1-1	-	TRBV9	-
CASSPQGWNQPQHF	TGTGCCAGCTCACCTCAGGGTTGGAATCAGCCCCAGCATTTT	TRBJ1-5	-	TRBV18	once
CSALSGLNTEAFF	TGCAGCGCCCTAAGCGGCCTGAACACTGAAGCTTTCTTT	TRBJ1-1	-	TRBV29-1	-
CASGAGQGTNEQYF	TGTGCTAGTGGTGCGGGACAGGGTACGAACGAGCAGTACTTC	TRBJ2-7	TRBD1	TRBV12-5	-
CASSPLSGTEAFF	TGCGCCAGCAGCCCACTGTCGGGCACTGAAGCTTTCTTT	TRBJ1-1	-	TRBV5-1	-
CASSYGNSGNTIYF	TGTGCCAGCTCATACGGGAACTCTGGAAACACCATATATTTT	TRBJ1-3	-	TRBV18	-
CASPSSRMSNQPQHF	TGTGCCAGCCCCTCTAGTAGGATGAGCAATCAGCCCCAGCATTTT	TRBJ1-5	-	TRBV6-5	-
CASSPLYEQYF	TGTGCCAGCAGCCCCCTCTACGAGCAGTACTTC	TRBJ2-7	-	TRBV7-2	few
CASSFTGTGGAGNEKLFF	TGTGCCAGCAGTTTCACCGGGACAGGGGGCGCGGGTAATGAAAAACTGTTTTTT	TRBJ1-4	TRBD1	TRBV2	-
CASSTGLAGVYTQYF	TGTGCCAGCAGCACGGGACTAGCGGGAGTCTATACGCAGTATTTT	TRBJ2-3	TRBD2	TRBV9	-
CASSASSYEQYF	TGTGCCAGCAGTGCCAGCTCCTACGAGCAGTACTTC	TRBJ2-7	-	TRBV2	few
CASSESGQGNTIYF	TGTGCCAGCAGTGAATCGGGACAAGGAAACACCATATATTTT	TRBJ1-3	-	TRBV6-1	-
CASSTGLVADTQYF	TGTGCCAGCAGCACCGGACTAGTCGCAGATACGCAGTATTTT	TRBJ2-3	TRBD2	TRBV5-4	-
CASSVGRVHEQYF	TGTGCCAGCAGCGTCGGGAGGGTGCACGAGCAGTACTTC	TRBJ2-7	TRBD2	TRBV7-2	-
CAWSEDRGRGYTF	TGTGCCTGGAGTGAGGACAGGGGAAGAGGCTACACCTTC	TRBJ1-2	TRBD1	TRBV30	-
CASTQGVGNQPQHF	TGTGCCAGCACCCAGGGGGTAGGCAATCAGCCCCAGCATTTT	TRBJ1-5	TRBD1	TRBV6-5	many
CASSKVGRVSSTGELFF	TGTGCCAGCAGCAAAGTCGGGAGGGTAAGTAGCACCGGGGAGCTGTTTTTT	TRBJ2-2	-	TRBV21-1	once
CASSPPGWSSYEQYF	TGTGCCAGCTCCCCGCCGGGATGGAGCTCCTACGAGCAGTACTTC	TRBJ2-7	-	TRBV18	-
CASSYPKGTASYNSPLHF	TGTGCCAGCAGCTACCCTAAAGGGACAGCCTCCTATAATTCACCCCTCCACTTT	TRBJ1-6	TRBD1	TRBV7-9	-
CASSQSGSLAKNIQYF	TGTGCCAGCAGCCAATCAGGGAGCCTAGCCAAAAACATTCAGTACTTC	TRBJ2-4	-	TRBV16	-
CASSLGTEIYEQYF	TGTGCCAGCAGCTTAGGGACAGAGATCTACGAGCAGTACTTC	TRBJ2-7	-	TRBV7-6	once
CASSLFTGRNTEAFF	TGCGCCAGCAGCTTATTTACCGGGAGGAACACTGAAGCTTTCTTT	TRBJ1-1	-	TRBV5-1	-
CATLGVSRTDTQYF	TGTGCCACCCTCGGGGTTTCCCGCACAGATACGCAGTATTTT	TRBJ2-3	-	TRBV6-1	-
CASSLGTGDEDSPLHF	TGTGCCAGCAGCTTAGGGACAGGGGATGAAGATTCACCCCTCCACTTT	TRBJ1-6	TRBD1	TRBV11-2	few
CASSFEGQNYEQYF	TGTGCCAGCAGCTTCGAGGGACAGAACTACGAGCAGTACTTC	TRBJ2-7	TRBD1	TRBV7-9	-
CASSPGLSNTGELFF	TGTGCCAGTAGTCCGGGACTTTCGAACACCGGGGAGCTGTTTTTT	TRBJ2-2	-	TRBV19	-
CASSSNRGQRTEAFF	TGTGCCAGCAGTTCCAACAGGGGGCAGAGGACTGAAGCTTTCTTT	TRBJ1-1	TRBD1	TRBV6-1	-
CASSLDSNQPQHF	TGCGCCAGCAGTTTAGATAGCAATCAGCCCCAGCATTTT	TRBJ1-5	-	TRBV5-1	-